The rows below give T cell receptor beta chains drawn from one sample of a study of T cell repertoires in cytomegalovirus infection. TCRdb ran MiXCR on the reads and lists one entry per CDR3 protein. The sample has about 140,000 distinct CDR3 sequences, about 6.5% seen once. Material for sequencing was PBMCs. The receptors come from a human donor in good health (CMV status not recorded). Some clones in this sample may be carry-over from other donors' samples. CDR3s include the opening cysteine and the closing phenylalanine or tryptophan. A D gene is named only where the DNA matches it firmly. A clone size is listed for some rows: how often the clone was seen (once, few, many), or a class if it is expanded.

D gene: .; clone size: few; V gene: TRBV19; CDR3 length: 17; J gene: TRBJ1-2; CDR3 DNA: TGTGCCAGTGAAATCCGTATAGGGGGTCTCTACGGGTATGGCTACACCTTC; CDR3 protein: CASEIRIGGLYGYGYTF
D gene: .; clone size: many; V gene: TRBV11-3; CDR3 length: 16; J gene: TRBJ1-5; CDR3 DNA: TGTGCCAGCAGCTTAGATAGGACGGCTGTGAATCAGCCCCAGCATTTT; CDR3 protein: CASSLDRTAVNQPQHF
D gene: TRBD2; clone size: many; V gene: TRBV4-2; CDR3 length: 17; J gene: TRBJ2-1; CDR3 DNA: TGTGCCAGCAGCCAAGATCTCGCGGGGGGCGCCTACAATGAGCAGTTCTTC; CDR3 protein: CASSQDLAGGAYNEQFF
D gene: .; clone size: .; V gene: TRBV24-1; CDR3 length: 12; J gene: TRBJ2-5; CDR3 DNA: TGTGCCACCAGTGATGCTGCGGAGACCCAGTACTTC; CDR3 protein: CATSDAAETQYF
D gene: .; clone size: .; V gene: TRBV7-2; CDR3 length: 14; J gene: TRBJ2-7; CDR3 DNA: TGTGCCAGCGTCCCCGGGATACTAAGCTACGAGCAGTACTTC; CDR3 protein: CASVPGILSYEQYF
D gene: TRBD2; clone size: few; V gene: TRBV7-2; CDR3 length: 17; J gene: TRBJ2-1; CDR3 DNA: TGTGCCAGCAGCTTATCGAACCCCCTAGCGGGGTCCCATGAGCAGTTCTTC; CDR3 protein: CASSLSNPLAGSHEQFF
D gene: TRBD1; clone size: .; V gene: TRBV20-1; CDR3 length: 16; J gene: TRBJ2-2; CDR3 DNA: TGCAGTGCTACCCTATACAGGGGGCAGGGTACCGGGGAGCTGTTTTTT; CDR3 protein: CSATLYRGQGTGELFF
D gene: TRBD1; clone size: .; V gene: TRBV5-4; CDR3 length: 17; J gene: TRBJ1-6; CDR3 DNA: TGTGCCAGCAGACTCGTCGGCGTGACAGGGACTAATTCACCCCTCCACTTT; CDR3 protein: CASRLVGVTGTNSPLHF
D gene: TRBD1; clone size: many; V gene: TRBV7-7; CDR3 length: 13; J gene: TRBJ1-1; CDR3 DNA: TGTGCTAGCAGCCGGGACAGTAACACTGAAGCTTTCTTT; CDR3 protein: CASSRDSNTEAFF
D gene: .; clone size: many; V gene: TRBV19; CDR3 length: 16; J gene: TRBJ1-1; CDR3 DNA: TGTGCCAGTATCAAACCCGGATTGGGGGGGCGAAGTGAAGCTTTCTTT; CDR3 protein: CASIKPGLGGRSEAFF
D gene: TRBD1; clone size: many; V gene: TRBV10-3; CDR3 length: 15; J gene: TRBJ2-2; CDR3 DNA: TGTGCCATCAGTGGACAGGGGCCCCCTTCCGGGGAGCTGTTTTTT; CDR3 protein: CAISGQGPPSGELFF
D gene: .; clone size: many; V gene: TRBV3-1; CDR3 length: 14; J gene: TRBJ1-1; CDR3 DNA: TGTGCCAGCAGCCAAAAACAGGGCGGCACTGAAGCTTTCTTT; CDR3 protein: CASSQKQGGTEAFF
D gene: .; clone size: many; V gene: TRBV10-3; CDR3 length: 13; J gene: TRBJ1-1; CDR3 DNA: TGTGCCATCAGTGTGTCTGGGGACACTGAAGCTTTCTTT; CDR3 protein: CAISVSGDTEAFF
D gene: .; clone size: many; V gene: TRBV6-2/TRBV6-3; CDR3 length: 11; J gene: TRBJ2-1; CDR3 DNA: TGTGCCAGCAGCCCCTTAACGGAGCAGTTCTTC; CDR3 protein: CASSPLTEQFF
D gene: .; clone size: few; V gene: TRBV6-1; CDR3 length: 13; J gene: TRBJ1-1; CDR3 DNA: TGTGCCACAAGGGACGGGGGGAACACTGAAGCTTTCTTT; CDR3 protein: CATRDGGNTEAFF
D gene: .; clone size: many; V gene: TRBV7-3; CDR3 length: 15; J gene: TRBJ1-2; CDR3 DNA: TGTGCCAGCAGCTTGGGACGTAGAGAGCACTATGGCTACACCTTC; CDR3 protein: CASSLGRREHYGYTF
D gene: .; clone size: many; V gene: TRBV7-2; CDR3 length: 10; J gene: TRBJ2-1; CDR3 DNA: TGTGCCAGCAGGGGTAATGAGCAGTTCTTC; CDR3 protein: CASRGNEQFF
D gene: .; clone size: few; V gene: TRBV20-1; CDR3 length: 15; J gene: TRBJ2-1; CDR3 DNA: TGCAGTGCTAGAGATTACGGGAAAGCCTACAATGAGCAGTTCTTC; CDR3 protein: CSARDYGKAYNEQFF
D gene: .; clone size: many; V gene: TRBV11-2; CDR3 length: 12; J gene: TRBJ2-5; CDR3 DNA: TGTGCCAGCGGGTCGTATTTGGAGACCCAGTACTTC; CDR3 protein: CASGSYLETQYF
D gene: .; clone size: many; V gene: TRBV5-4; CDR3 length: 20; J gene: TRBJ2-1; CDR3 DNA: TGTGCCAGCAGCCAAAGAGTCCCCGCGGCGCGTCGTTCGCCATACAATGAGCAGTTCTTC; CDR3 protein: CASSQRVPAARRSPYNEQFF
D gene: .; clone size: many; V gene: TRBV27; CDR3 length: 14; J gene: TRBJ1-1; CDR3 DNA: TGTGCCAGCAGGCGCGGGGGTCTCTACACTGAAGCTTTCTTT; CDR3 protein: CASRRGGLYTEAFF
D gene: .; clone size: many; V gene: TRBV12-3/TRBV12-4; CDR3 length: 14; J gene: TRBJ2-7; CDR3 DNA: TGTGCCAGCAGTTTATCAGCAGCTACCTACGAGCAGTACTTC; CDR3 protein: CASSLSAATYEQYF
D gene: .; clone size: many; V gene: TRBV29-1; CDR3 length: 14; J gene: TRBJ2-3; CDR3 DNA: TGCAGCGTTGGTCGCAGGTTGGACACAGATACGCAGTATTTT; CDR3 protein: CSVGRRLDTDTQYF
D gene: .; clone size: many; V gene: TRBV6-4; CDR3 length: 13; J gene: TRBJ2-3; CDR3 DNA: TGTGCCAGCAGTGAGGGCGCCCTGGGTACGCAGTATTTT; CDR3 protein: CASSEGALGTQYF
D gene: TRBD2; clone size: .; V gene: TRBV6-2/TRBV6-3; CDR3 length: 15; J gene: TRBJ2-7; CDR3 DNA: TGTGCCAGCACCGCCCTAGCGGCGACCACCTACGAGCAGTACTTC; CDR3 protein: CASTALAATTYEQYF
D gene: .; clone size: many; V gene: TRBV28; CDR3 length: 16; J gene: TRBJ1-4; CDR3 DNA: TGTGCCAGCAGCCCGGGGGTACGCGCAACTAATGAAAAACTGTTTTTT; CDR3 protein: CASSPGVRATNEKLFF
D gene: .; clone size: .; V gene: TRBV14; CDR3 length: 13; J gene: TRBJ1-5; CDR3 DNA: TGTGCCAGCAGCCAAGAGTTGGATTGGCCCCAGCATTTT; CDR3 protein: CASSQELDWPQHF